What follows are 18 T cell receptor beta chains derived from one specimen sequenced in a study of blood T cells in healthy people across ages. The authors ran a second PCR of about 6 to 12 cycles using a sample-barcoded 5' primer and a J-beta primer mix. TCRdb re-derived calls from the 5' RACE reads in MiXCR, one entry per CDR3 protein. The sample shows fewer than 800,000 distinct CDR3 sequences, over 20% of them seen only once. Sequenced: blood. The origin of the receptors is a man in his 70s in good health.

This chain joins TRBV3-1 and TRBJ1-4; TRBD1 aligns across 9 bases. V trimming: 4 bases; J trimming: 8 bases; junction bases outside the gene matches: 5. CDR1 is LGHDT, CDR2 YNNKEL, per germline (reference sequence). The CDR3 spans 14 residues. CDR3: CASSLGGQGEKLFF. The CDR3 DNA is TGTGCCAGCAGCCTTGGGGGACAGGGAGAAAAACTGTTTTTT.

This clonotype appeared a few times. This rearrangement joins TRBV20-1 to TRBJ2-7; possibly TRBD1 for D (6 bases). Germline CDR1 DFQATT, CDR2 SNEGSKA (reference sequence). The V gene lost 3 bases and the J gene lost 2 bases, with 11 bases spanning the gap. This CDR3 has 13 residues. The CDR3, as DNA: TGCAGTGCTAGTTACAGGGCCACCTACGAGCAGTACTTC. Encoded protein: CSASYRATYEQYF.

This clonotype was detected a few times. This chain links TRBV25-1 with TRBJ2-5; possible D gene TRBD2, 5 bases. CDR1 and CDR2 from the germline V gene are MGHDK and SYGVNS. Trimming removed 1 base at V and 1 base at J, with 7 bases between. This CDR3 comprises 14 residues. CDR3 DNA: TGTGCCAGCAGTGAATTTGGGAGCCAAGAGACCCAGTACTTC. It yields the protein CASSEFGSQETQYF.

The chain couples TRBV25-1 to TRBJ2-1, with D maybe TRBD2 (6 bases). Germline CDR1 is MGHDK and CDR2 is SYGVNS. The CDR3 extends over 16 amino acids. Trimming left V 7 bases short and J 0 bases short, with 16 bases between. The CDR3 bases are TGTGCCAGCAAAGGTACTAGCTGGAGCTCCTACAATGAGCAGTTCTTC. As protein: CASKGTSWSSYNEQFF.

This clonotype was found a few times. The rearrangement uses TRBV28 and TRBJ2-5; possible D gene TRBD2, 6 bases. The J call may be incorrect, as the DNA end agrees better with TRBJ2-1. CDR1 MDHEN and CDR2 SYDVKM come from the germline V gene. The CDR3 is 13 amino acids. CDR3 sequence: CASTPGLFNEQFF. CDR3 sequence (DNA): TGTGCCAGCACCCCGGGACTTTTCAATGAGCAGTTCTTC.

The chain couples TRBV20-1 to TRBJ2-5; a possible D gene is TRBD2 (6 bases). The end of the DNA fits TRBJ2-1 better, so the J call may be wrong. The length of the CDR3 is 14 residues. Germline V gene data show CDR1 as DFQATT and CDR2 as SNEGSKA (reference sequence). In DNA, the CDR3 is TGCAGTGCTAGGATGTGGGGGGAGATGAATGAGCAGTTCTTC. Its translation: CSARMWGEMNEQFF.

The chain combines TRBV7-2 with TRBJ2-1; 10 bases align to TRBD1. V gave up 5 bases and J gave up 5 bases; unmatched junction bases: 12. Germline V gene data show CDR1 as SGHTA and CDR2 as FQGNSA. The CDR3 totals 17 residues. The CDR3 DNA follows: TGTGCCAGCAGCCTTACAGCCGACAGGGGGCGTCACAATGAGCAGTTCTTC. Residues: CASSLTADRGRHNEQFF.

This clonotype was picked up many times. The V gene is TRBV28, the J gene TRBJ2-7; 9 nucleotides match TRBD1. The length of the CDR3 is 15 residues. The V segment lost 2 bases and the J segment 4 bases; nucleotides outside the gene matches: 6. Germline lookup yields CDR1 MDHEN and CDR2 SYDVKM. CDR3 in DNA: TGTGCCAGCAGTTTAGCCGGGACAGGGAGTTACGAGCAGTACTTC. Translated: CASSLAGTGSYEQYF.

The chain carries TRBV4-1 and TRBJ2-4; the match to TRBD2 covers 13 bases. CDR3 size: 20 residues. Germline CDR1 MGHRA, CDR2 YSYEKL. The V segment lost 0 bases and the J segment 1 base; nucleotides outside the gene matches: 9. In DNA, the CDR3 is TGCGCCAGCAGCCAAGAACCACTAGCGGGAGGGCCGAGGGCCAAAAACATTCAGTACTTC. Translating it yields CASSQEPLAGGPRAKNIQYF.

The chain couples TRBV28 to TRBJ1-4, with D perhaps TRBD1 (5 bases). Looked up from germline, CDR1 is MDHEN and CDR2 is SYDVKM. Trimming cost V 4 bases and J 5 bases, with 11 bases left between them. This CDR3 has 14 amino acids. The CDR3 DNA reads TGTGCCAGCAGTTCGGGACCGAAAAATGAAAAACTGTTTTTT. Translated, it gives CASSSGPKNEKLFF.

The gene calls are TRBV3-1 and TRBJ2-7; 8 nucleotides agree with TRBD2. Germline CDR1 reads LGHDT; CDR2 reads YNNKEL (reference sequence). Unmatched junction bases numbered 7, after V lost 4 bases and J lost 2 bases. The CDR3 runs 15 residues. In DNA form, the CDR3 reads TGTGCCAGCAGCCGAGAGCGGGAGCTAGCCTACGAGCAGTACTTC. Protein product: CASSRERELAYEQYF.

Notes on this clonotype: A junction boundary mismatches the germline segment, possibly from a read error. The rearrangement links TRBV7-9 to TRBJ2-2; tentative D call: TRBD2 (5 bases). In germline, CDR1 is SEHNR, CDR2 FQNEAQ (reference sequence). This CDR3 region has 14 residues. Here the CDR3 reads CASSLGLNTGELVF. The CDR3 nucleotides read TGTGCCAGCAGCTTAGGGCTGAACACCGGGGAGCTGGTTTTT.

In this sample, this clonotype turned up a few times. The chain has TRBV6-5 and TRBJ2-5; TRBD1 agrees at 9 bases. From germline, CDR1 is MNHEY and CDR2 SVGAGI. The CDR3 has 15 residues. J lost 1 base, V lost 6 bases, and 6 bases had no gene match. CDR3 amino acids: CASSHGTGTQETQYF. The CDR3 DNA reads as TGTGCCAGCAGCCACGGGACAGGGACCCAAGAGACCCAGTACTTC.

This clonotype occurred a few times. This chain connects TRBV20-1 to TRBJ2-3, with D tentatively TRBD2 (6 bases). Germline loops: CDR1 DFQATT, CDR2 SNEGSKA (reference sequence). This CDR3 is built from 14 residues. The V gene lost 0 bases and the J gene lost 4 bases, with 11 bases spanning the gap. The CDR3 is CSARDRGIADTQYF. As DNA, the CDR3 is TGCAGTGCTAGAGATCGCGGGATCGCAGATACGCAGTATTTT.

The chain joins TRBV29-1 to TRBJ2-3, with TRBD2 identical over 7 bases. The CDR3 is 18 amino acids. The germline CDR1 and CDR2 sequences are SQVTM and ANQGSEA. J was trimmed by 1 base and V by 1 base; bases with no gene match: 14. CDR3 loop: CSVEGPSRSSGRTDTQYF. The CDR3 coding sequence is TGCAGCGTTGAAGGTCCTAGCCGTTCTAGCGGCCGCACAGATACGCAGTATTTT.

With respect to this clonotype: The junction departs from the called germline gene at one end, perhaps through a read error. The chain has TRBV20-1 and TRBJ2-2, with TRBD1 matching over 7 bases. The CDR3 has 14 residues. Germline V gene lookup returns CDR1 DFQATT and CDR2 SNEGSKA (reference sequence). CDR3 in amino acids: CSARSTGATGELFF. CDR3 in DNA: TGCAGCGCTAGGTCCACAGGGGCCACCGGGGAGCTGTTTTTT.

This clonotype was found a few times. The chain links TRBV7-9 to TRBJ2-3; D gene ambiguous. The CDR3 is 17 residues long. Germline-derived CDR1 and CDR2 are SEHNR and FQNEAQ (reference sequence). V was cut by 3 bases and J by 2 bases, with 18 bases left in between. CDR3: CASSFGWGLNPTDTQYF. Written as DNA, the CDR3 is TGTGCCAGCAGCTTCGGGTGGGGTCTGAACCCCACAGATACGCAGTATTTT.

Only a few counts were recorded for this clonotype. The gene calls are TRBV20-1 and TRBJ2-7, with TRBD2 matching 7 bases. The CDR3 consists of 13 residues. J gave up 4 bases and V 5 bases, and 8 bases lay outside the gene matches. CDR1 DFQATT and CDR2 SNEGSKA come from the germline V gene (reference sequence). The CDR3 is CSAYREAEYEQYF. In nucleotides, the CDR3 is TGCAGTGCTTACCGGGAGGCCGAATACGAGCAGTACTTC.